These T cell receptor beta chains were read from a single sample in a study of T cell responses to AZD1222 COVID-19 vaccine. Assay: immunoSEQ multiplex PCR; the TCRdb copy retains only in-frame clones and omits some. The sample has 130,000 or so clones, 85% to 95% seen once. This specimen was peripheral blood, taken on day 0 of AZD1222 vaccination. The receptor set was obtained from an adult in good health. Each CDR3 is given with its conserved first and last residue. A D gene is named only where the DNA matches it firmly. Size tells how often a clone was seen (once, few, many) or the class of an expanded clone, and some rows leave it out.

D,size,J,V,CDR3,DNA
.,.,TRBJ2-7,TRBV12-5,CASGLKNYEQYF,TGTGCTAGTGGCCTGAAAAACTACGAGCAGTACTTC
.,.,TRBJ1-1,TRBV2,CASRGGTEAFF,TGTGCCAGCCGGGGGGGGACTGAAGCTTTCTTT
.,.,TRBJ1-4,TRBV15,CATSRSTNEKLFF,TGTGCCACCTCTCGCAGCACTAATGAAAAACTGTTTTTT
.,.,TRBJ2-1,TRBV7-2,CASSLELPYNEQFF,TGTGCCAGCAGCTTAGAATTGCCCTACAATGAGCAGTTCTTC
.,medium-sized,TRBJ1-1,TRBV9,CASSVDGRGYTEAFF,TGTGCCAGCAGCGTAGACGGGAGGGGATACACTGAAGCTTTCTTT
.,.,TRBJ1-3,TRBV28,CASVSSGISGNTIYF,TGTGCCAGCGTCTCGTCGGGGATCTCTGGAAACACCATATATTTT
.,.,TRBJ1-2,TRBV18,CASSPSPGFLGGYTF,TGTGCCAGCTCACCATCCCCAGGGTTTCTTGGTGGCTACACCTTC
.,.,TRBJ2-1,TRBV12-3/TRBV12-4,CASTLGLANEQFF,TGTGCCAGCACCCTGGGACTGGCAAATGAGCAGTTCTTC
.,.,TRBJ2-4,TRBV20-1,CSAVNKNIQYF,TGCAGTGCGGTTAACAAAAACATTCAGTACTTC
TRBD1,once,TRBJ1-2,TRBV30,CAWSPDRVGGYTF,TGTGCCTGGAGTCCCGACAGGGTAGGTGGCTACACCTTC
.,.,TRBJ2-7,TRBV7-6,CASSSPGTAGGEQYF,TGTGCCAGCAGCTCGCCCGGGACTGCGGGTGGGGAGCAGTACTTC
.,.,TRBJ1-2,TRBV7-9,CASSLGDGGYTF,TGTGCCAGCAGCTTAGGGGATGGCGGCTACACCTTC
TRBD1,once,TRBJ2-2,TRBV18,CASSPGQGWFF,TGTGCCAGCTCACCGGGACAGGGCTGGTTTTTT
.,.,TRBJ2-2,TRBV5-5,CASSLEGTGELFF,TGTGCCAGCAGCTTGGAGGGGACCGGGGAGCTGTTTTTT
.,.,TRBJ1-5,TRBV6-5,CASIRDGVGNQPQHF,TGTGCCAGCATAAGGGACGGAGTAGGAAATCAGCCCCAGCATTTT